One sample yielded the 9 T cell receptor beta chains listed below, sequenced in a study of Ad26.COV2.S vaccination and SARS-CoV-2 variants. Sequenced by immunoSEQ multiplex PCR; TCRdb stores in-frame clones only, minus some. The table includes some 480,000 clones, about 83% detected once. Treatment: around 19 received Ad26.COV2.S at low or high dose, single or two shots; 5 received placebo; per-sample allocation not given. Sample collection was performed on day 63 after the first vaccine or placebo injection. This specimen was peripheral blood, taken in a trial of Ad26.COV2.S vaccine versus placebo. These receptors originate from a person between 18 and 60 years old who received the Ad26.COV2.S COVID-19 vaccine or a placebo.

The rearrangement joins TRBV28 to TRBJ1-2; D is unclear. Between the trimmed V and J ends, which lost 3 bases and 7 bases, there was a span of 9 bases. The CDR3 has 12 residues. The V gene's germline CDR1 is MDHEN and CDR2 SYDVKM. The CDR3 protein is CASSFLATGYTF. As DNA, the CDR3 is TGTGCCAGCAGTTTCTTGGCGACTGGCTACACCTTC.

The count of this clone is one. The chain combines TRBV15 with TRBJ1-5; D remains ambiguous. V dropped 0 bases and J dropped 8 bases, with 14 bases sitting between them. This CDR3 region has 15 residues. In germline, CDR1 is LNHNV, CDR2 YYDKDF (reference sequence). CDR3 in DNA: TGTGCCACCAGCAGAGATCCGGTAAGCCGGGAGCCCCAGCATTTT. It translates to CATSRDPVSREPQHF. Drawing the rest from reference TRBV15 and TRBJ1-5, the complete variable domain is DAMVIQNPRYQVTQFGKPVTLSCSQTLNHNVMYWYQQKSSQAPKLLFHYYDKDFNNEADTPDNFQSRRPNTSFCFLDIRSPGLGDTAMYLCATSRDPVSREPQHFGDGTRLSIL.

This clone was recorded once. The genes are TRBV12-3 or TRBV12-4 and TRBJ1-1, with TRBD1 as a possible D gene (6 bases). The V end was cut by 6 bases, the J end by 7 bases, with 12 bases between. There are 12 residues in the CDR3. CDR3 region: CASRGGRNEAFF. Written as DNA, the CDR3 is TGTGCCAGCAGAGGGGGGCGCAATGAAGCTTTCTTT.

The CDR3 DNA is TGTGCCAGCAGCCCCCCACAAGGGGGGCTGAATAGATCCGGGGAGCTGTTTTTT. Translation gives CASSPPQGGLNRSGELFF. The chain links TRBV3-1 (or the pseudogene TRBV3-2) to TRBJ2-2; D may match TRBD1 or TRBD2 (6 bases each). Trimming took 4 bases from V and 6 from J, leaving 24 bases between them. This CDR3 is built from 18 residues. Germline V gives CDR1 LGHDT, CDR2 YNNKEL (reference sequence).

This clone was counted only a few times. This chain uses TRBV7-9 with TRBJ1-1; no reliable D call. Trimming removed 0 bases from V and 0 bases from J, with 8 bases in between. Germline V CDR1 and CDR2: SEHNR, FQNEAQ (reference sequence). The CDR3 covers 15 residues. The CDR3 DNA sequence: TGTGCCAGCAGCTTAGCCAGGATCATGAACACTGAAGCTTTCTTT. It encodes CASSLARIMNTEAFF. The variable domain in full, completed from reference TRBV7-9 and TRBJ1-1, reads DTGVSQNPRHKITKRGQNVTFRCDPISEHNRLYWYRQTLGQGPEFLTYFQNEAQLEKSRLLSDRFSAERPKGSFSTLEIQRTEQGDSAMYLCASSLARIMNTEAFFGQGTRLTVV.

The rearrangement uses TRBV6-5 and TRBJ1-4; unclear D gene. In germline, CDR1 is MNHEY, CDR2 SVGAGI. The CDR3 spans 14 residues. Deletions cut 4 bases from V and 3 bases from J, with 9 bases between. The CDR3 sequence: CASSFSGANEKLFF. CDR3 in DNA: TGTGCCAGCAGTTTCTCGGGAGCTAATGAAAAACTGTTTTTT.

This clone occurred a few times. The J gene is TRBJ2-7, the V gene TRBV11-3; TRBD1 or TRBD2 may be the D gene (5 bases each). This CDR3 contains 13 residues. Germline CDR1 and CDR2: SGHNT and YENEEA. With 11 bases removed from V and 4 bases from J, the gap between germline ends came to 18 bases. Written as DNA, the CDR3 is TGTGCCCACCGGGGCCAGAATCGGTACGAGCAGTACTTC. Its protein is CAHRGQNRYEQYF.

This chain links TRBV6-4 with TRBJ2-3; the match to TRBD2 covers 10 bases. CDR3 length: 14 residues. The V gene end was trimmed by 9 bases and the J gene end by 2 bases; junction bases not matched to a gene: 5. Germline V gene lookup returns CDR1 MRHNA and CDR2 SNTAGT. CDR3 region: CARNSGRPTDTQYF. The CDR3 DNA sequence: TGTGCCAGAAATAGCGGGAGGCCCACAGATACGCAGTATTTT.

The chain uses TRBV6-5 and TRBJ1-1; no definite D call. CDR3 length: 15 amino acids. Trimming took off 7 bases at V and 4 bases at J, with 19 bases between the two ends. Germline CDR1 is MNHEY and CDR2 is SVGAGI. CDR3 in amino acids: CASTVDPGAGTEAFF. The DNA for the CDR3 is TGTGCCAGCACAGTAGACCCGGGCGCAGGCACTGAAGCTTTCTTT.